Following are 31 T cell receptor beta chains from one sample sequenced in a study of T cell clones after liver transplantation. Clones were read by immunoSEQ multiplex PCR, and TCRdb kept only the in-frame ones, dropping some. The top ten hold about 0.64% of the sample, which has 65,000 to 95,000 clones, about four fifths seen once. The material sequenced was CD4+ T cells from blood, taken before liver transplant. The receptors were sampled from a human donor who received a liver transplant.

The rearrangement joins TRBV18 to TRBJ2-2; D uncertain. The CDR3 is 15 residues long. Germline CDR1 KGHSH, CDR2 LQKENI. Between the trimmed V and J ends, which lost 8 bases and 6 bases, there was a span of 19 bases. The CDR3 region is CASAYRADFAGELFF. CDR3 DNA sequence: TGTGCCAGCGCGTACCGGGCAGACTTTGCCGGGGAGCTGTTTTTT.

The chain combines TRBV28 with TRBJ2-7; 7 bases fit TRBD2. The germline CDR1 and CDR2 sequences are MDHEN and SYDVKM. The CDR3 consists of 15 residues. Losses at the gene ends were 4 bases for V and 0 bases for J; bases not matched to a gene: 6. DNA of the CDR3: TGTGCCAGCAGTTCCTTAGCGGGTTCCTCCTACGAGCAGTACTTC. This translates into CASSSLAGSSYEQYF.

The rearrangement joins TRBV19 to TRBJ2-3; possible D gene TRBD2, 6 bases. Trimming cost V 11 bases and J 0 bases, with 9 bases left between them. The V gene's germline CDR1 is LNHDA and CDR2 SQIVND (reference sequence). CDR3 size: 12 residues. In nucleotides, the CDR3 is TGTGCCTCCGGGAGCAGCACAGATACGCAGTATTTT. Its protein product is CASGSSTDTQYF.

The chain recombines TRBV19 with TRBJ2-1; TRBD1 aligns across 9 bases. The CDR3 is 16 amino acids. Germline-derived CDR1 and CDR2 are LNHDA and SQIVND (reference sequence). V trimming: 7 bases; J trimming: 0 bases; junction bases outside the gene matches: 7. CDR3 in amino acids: CASTPGTGTSYNEQFF. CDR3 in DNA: TGTGCCAGTACCCCCGGGACAGGGACCTCCTACAATGAGCAGTTCTTC.

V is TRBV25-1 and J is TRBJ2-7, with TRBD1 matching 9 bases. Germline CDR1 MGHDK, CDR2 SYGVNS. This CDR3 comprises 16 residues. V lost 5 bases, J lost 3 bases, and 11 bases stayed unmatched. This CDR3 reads CASSLVGPGQGYEQYF. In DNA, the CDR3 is TGTGCCAGCAGTCTAGTGGGCCCGGGACAGGGCTACGAGCAGTACTTC.

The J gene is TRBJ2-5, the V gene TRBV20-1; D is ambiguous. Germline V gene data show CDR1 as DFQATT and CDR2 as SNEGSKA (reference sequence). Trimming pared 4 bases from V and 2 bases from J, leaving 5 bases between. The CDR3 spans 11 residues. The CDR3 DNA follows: TGCAGTGCTAAGAAGCAAGAGACCCAGTACTTC. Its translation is CSAKKQETQYF.

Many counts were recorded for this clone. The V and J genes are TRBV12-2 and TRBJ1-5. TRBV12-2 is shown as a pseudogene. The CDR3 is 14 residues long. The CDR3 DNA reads TGTGCAAGTCGCTTAGTCCGGGCGGTTCAGCCCCAGCATTTT. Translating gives CASRLVRAVQPQHF.

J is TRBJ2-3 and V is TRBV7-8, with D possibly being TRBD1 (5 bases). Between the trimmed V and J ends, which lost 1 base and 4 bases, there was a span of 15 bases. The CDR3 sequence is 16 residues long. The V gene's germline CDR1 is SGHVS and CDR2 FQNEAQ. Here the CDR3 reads CASSLGQKTRADTQYF. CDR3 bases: TGTGCCAGCAGCTTAGGTCAGAAGACCAGGGCAGATACGCAGTATTTT.

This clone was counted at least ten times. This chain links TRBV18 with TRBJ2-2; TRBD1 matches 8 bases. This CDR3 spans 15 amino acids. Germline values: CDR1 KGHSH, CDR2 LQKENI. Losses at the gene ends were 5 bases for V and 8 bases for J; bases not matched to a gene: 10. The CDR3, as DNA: TGTGCCAGCTCATCGGGACAGGTTCCATCGGGGGAGCTGTTTTTT. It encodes CASSSGQVPSGELFF.

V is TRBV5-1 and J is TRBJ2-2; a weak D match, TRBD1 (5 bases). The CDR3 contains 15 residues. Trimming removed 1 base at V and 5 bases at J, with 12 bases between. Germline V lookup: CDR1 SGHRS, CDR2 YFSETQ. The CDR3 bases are TGCGCCAGCAGCTTGTCGGTCGGACAAACCGGGGAGCTGTTTTTT. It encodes CASSLSVGQTGELFF.

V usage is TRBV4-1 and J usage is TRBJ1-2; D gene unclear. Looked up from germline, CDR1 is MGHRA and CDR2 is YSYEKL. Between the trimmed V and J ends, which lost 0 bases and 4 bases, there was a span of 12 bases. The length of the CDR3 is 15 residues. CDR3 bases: TGCGCCAGCAGCCAAGATTTGCAGTGGAGCTATGGCTACACCTTC. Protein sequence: CASSQDLQWSYGYTF.

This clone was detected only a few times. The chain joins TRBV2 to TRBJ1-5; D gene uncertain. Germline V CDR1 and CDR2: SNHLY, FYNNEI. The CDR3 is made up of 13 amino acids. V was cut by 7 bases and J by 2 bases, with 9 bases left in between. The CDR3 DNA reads TGTGCCAGCAAGGGAGGGCGCAATCAGCCCCAGCATTTT. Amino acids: CASKGGRNQPQHF.

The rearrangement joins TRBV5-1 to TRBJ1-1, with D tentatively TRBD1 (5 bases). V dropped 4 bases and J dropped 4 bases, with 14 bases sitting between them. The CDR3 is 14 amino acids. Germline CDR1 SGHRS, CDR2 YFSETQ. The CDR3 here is CASSVDTRGTEAFF. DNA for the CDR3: TGCGCCAGCAGCGTGGACACCCGGGGCACTGAAGCTTTCTTT.

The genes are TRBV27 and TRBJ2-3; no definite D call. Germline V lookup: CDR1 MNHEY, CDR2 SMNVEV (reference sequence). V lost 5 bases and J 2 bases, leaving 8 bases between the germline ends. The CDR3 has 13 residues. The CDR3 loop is CASSGANTDTQYF. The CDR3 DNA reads TGTGCCAGCAGTGGAGCGAACACAGATACGCAGTATTTT.

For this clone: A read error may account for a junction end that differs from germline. The DNA for the CDR3 is TGTGCTAGCAGCTCAGTGGGACCGACAACGCTGGGCTACACCTTC. Translated: CASSSVGPTTLGYTF. The gene calls are TRBV7-7 and TRBJ1-2, with D possibly TRBD1 on 5 matching bases. The CDR3 runs 15 residues. The V gene's germline CDR1 is SSHAT and CDR2 FNYEAQ (reference sequence). Together with reference TRBV7-7 and TRBJ1-2, the CDR3 gives the full variable domain: GAGVSQSPRYKVTKRGQDVTLRCDPISSHATLYWYQQALGQGPEFLTYFNYEAQPDKSGLPSDRFSAERPEGSISTLTIQRTEQRDSAMYRCASSSVGPTTLGYTFGSGTRLTVV.

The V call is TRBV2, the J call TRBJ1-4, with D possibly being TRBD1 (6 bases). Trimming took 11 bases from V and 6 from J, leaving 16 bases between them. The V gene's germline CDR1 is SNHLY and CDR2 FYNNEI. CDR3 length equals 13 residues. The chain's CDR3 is CASAGGRHEKLFF. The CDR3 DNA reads TGTGCCTCCGCCGGGGGGCGGCATGAAAAACTGTTTTTT.

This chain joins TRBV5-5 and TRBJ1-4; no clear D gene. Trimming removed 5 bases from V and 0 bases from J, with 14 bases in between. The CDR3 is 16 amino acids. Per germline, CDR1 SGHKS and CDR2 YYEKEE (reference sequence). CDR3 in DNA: TGTGCCAGCAGGGACGGACGGTTTGCAACTAATGAAAAACTGTTTTTT. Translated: CASRDGRFATNEKLFF.

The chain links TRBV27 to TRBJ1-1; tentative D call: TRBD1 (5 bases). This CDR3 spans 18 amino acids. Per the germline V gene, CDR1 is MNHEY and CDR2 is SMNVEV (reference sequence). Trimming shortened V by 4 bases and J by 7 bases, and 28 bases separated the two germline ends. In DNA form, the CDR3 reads TGTGCCAGCAGTTCGTCACCTCCAACCGGGCCTAAGAGGGGTGAAGCTTTCTTT. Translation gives CASSSSPPTGPKRGEAFF.

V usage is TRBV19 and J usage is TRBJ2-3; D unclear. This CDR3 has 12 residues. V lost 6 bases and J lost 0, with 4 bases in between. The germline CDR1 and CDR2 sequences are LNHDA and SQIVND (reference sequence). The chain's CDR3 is CASSGSTDTQYF. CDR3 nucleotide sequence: TGTGCCAGTAGCGGGAGCACAGATACGCAGTATTTT.

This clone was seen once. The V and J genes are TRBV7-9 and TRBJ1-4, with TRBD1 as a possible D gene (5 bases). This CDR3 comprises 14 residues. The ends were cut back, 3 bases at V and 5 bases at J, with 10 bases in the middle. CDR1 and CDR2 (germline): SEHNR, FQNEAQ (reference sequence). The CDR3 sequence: CASSFRAFNEKLFF. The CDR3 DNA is TGTGCCAGCAGCTTCAGGGCGTTCAATGAAAAACTGTTTTTT.

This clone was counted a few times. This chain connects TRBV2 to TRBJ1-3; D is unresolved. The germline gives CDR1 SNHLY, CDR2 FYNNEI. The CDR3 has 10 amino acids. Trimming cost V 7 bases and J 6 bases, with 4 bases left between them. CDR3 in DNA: TGTGCCAGCACGGAAAACACCATATATTTT. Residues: CASTENTIYF.

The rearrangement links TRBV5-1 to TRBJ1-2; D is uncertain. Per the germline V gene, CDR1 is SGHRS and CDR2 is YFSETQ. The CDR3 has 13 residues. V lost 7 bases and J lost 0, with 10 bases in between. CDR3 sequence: CASGTEANYGYTF. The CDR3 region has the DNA TGCGCCAGCGGCACAGAAGCTAACTATGGCTACACCTTC.

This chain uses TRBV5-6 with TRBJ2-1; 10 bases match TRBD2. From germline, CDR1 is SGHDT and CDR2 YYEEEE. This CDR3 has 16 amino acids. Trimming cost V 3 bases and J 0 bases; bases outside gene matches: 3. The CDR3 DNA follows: TGTGCCAGCAGCTATCCTAGCGGGAGCTCCTACAATGAGCAGTTCTTC. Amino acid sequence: CASSYPSGSSYNEQFF.

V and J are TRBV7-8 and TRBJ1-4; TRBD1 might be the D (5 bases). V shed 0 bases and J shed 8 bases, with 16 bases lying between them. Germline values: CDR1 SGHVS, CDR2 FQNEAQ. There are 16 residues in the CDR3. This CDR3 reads CASSLAQGTVGEKLFF. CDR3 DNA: TGTGCCAGCAGCTTAGCGCAGGGTACGGTAGGAGAAAAACTGTTTTTT.

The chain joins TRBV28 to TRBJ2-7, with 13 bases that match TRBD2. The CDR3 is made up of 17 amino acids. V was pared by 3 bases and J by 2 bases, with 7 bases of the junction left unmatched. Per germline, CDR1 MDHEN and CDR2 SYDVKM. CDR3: CASSFARTSGRPYEQYF. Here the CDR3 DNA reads TGTGCCAGCAGTTTCGCCCGGACTAGCGGGAGACCCTACGAGCAGTACTTC.

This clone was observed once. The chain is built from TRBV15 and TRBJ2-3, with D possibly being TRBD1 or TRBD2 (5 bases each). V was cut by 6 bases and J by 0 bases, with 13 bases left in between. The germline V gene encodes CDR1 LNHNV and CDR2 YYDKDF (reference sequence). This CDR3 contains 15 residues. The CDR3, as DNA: TGTGCCACCAGTCGAGGGACCCTGAGCACAGATACGCAGTATTTT. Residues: CATSRGTLSTDTQYF.

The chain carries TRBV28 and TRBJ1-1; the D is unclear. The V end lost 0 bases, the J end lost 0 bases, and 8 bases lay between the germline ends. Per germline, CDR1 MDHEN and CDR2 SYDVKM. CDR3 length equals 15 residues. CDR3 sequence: CASSLWITMNTEAFF. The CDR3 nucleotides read TGTGCCAGCAGTTTATGGATCACAATGAACACTGAAGCTTTCTTT.

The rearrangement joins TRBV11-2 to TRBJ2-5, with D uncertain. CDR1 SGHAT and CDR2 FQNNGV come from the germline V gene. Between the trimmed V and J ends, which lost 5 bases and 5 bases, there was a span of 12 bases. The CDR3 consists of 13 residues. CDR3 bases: TGTGCCAGCAGCCGACCAGCAACGGAGACCCAGTACTTC. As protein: CASSRPATETQYF.

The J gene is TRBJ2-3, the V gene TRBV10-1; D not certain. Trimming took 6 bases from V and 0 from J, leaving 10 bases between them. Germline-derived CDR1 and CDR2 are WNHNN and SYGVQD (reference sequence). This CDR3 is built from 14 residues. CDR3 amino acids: CASREERSTDTQYF. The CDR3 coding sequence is TGCGCCAGCAGAGAAGAAAGGAGCACAGATACGCAGTATTTT.

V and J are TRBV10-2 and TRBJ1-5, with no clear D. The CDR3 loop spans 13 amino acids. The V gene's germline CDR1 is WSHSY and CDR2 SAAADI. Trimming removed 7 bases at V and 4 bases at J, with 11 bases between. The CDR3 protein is CASTSNYNQPQHF. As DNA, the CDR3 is TGCGCCAGCACCTCCAACTATAATCAGCCCCAGCATTTT.

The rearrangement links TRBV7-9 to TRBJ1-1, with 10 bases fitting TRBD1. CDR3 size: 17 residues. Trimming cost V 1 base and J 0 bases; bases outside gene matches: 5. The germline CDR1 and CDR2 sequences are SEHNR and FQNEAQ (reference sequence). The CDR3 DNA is TGTGCCAGCAGCTTAGGGGGACAGGGGTTTGTGAACACTGAAGCTTTCTTT. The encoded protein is CASSLGGQGFVNTEAFF.